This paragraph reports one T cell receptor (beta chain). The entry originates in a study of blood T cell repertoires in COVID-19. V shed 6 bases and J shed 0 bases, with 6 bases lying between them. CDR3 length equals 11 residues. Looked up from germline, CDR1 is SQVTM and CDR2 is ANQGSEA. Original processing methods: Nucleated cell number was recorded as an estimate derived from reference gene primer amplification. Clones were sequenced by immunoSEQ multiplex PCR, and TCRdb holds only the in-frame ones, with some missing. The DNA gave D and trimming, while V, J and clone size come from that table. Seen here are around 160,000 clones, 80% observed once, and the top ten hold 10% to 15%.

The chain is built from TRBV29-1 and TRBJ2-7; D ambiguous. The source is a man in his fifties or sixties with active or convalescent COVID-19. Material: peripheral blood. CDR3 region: CSVEVSYEQYF. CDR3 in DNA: TGCAGCGTCGAGGTCTCCTACGAGCAGTACTTC.